This T cell receptor beta chain was identified in a study of T cells after yellow fever vaccination. Across the study: Low-cell-number fractions underwent preparation using SMART-Seq v4 Ultra Low Input. Overall study findings and caveats: Contaminants from the bulk population, in the form of abundant clonotypes, could be found in FACS-sorted repertoires.

The sample holds many counts of this clonotype. Its antigen is still unknown. V shed 0 bases and J shed 3 bases, with 7 bases lying between them. CDR3 length equals 14 residues. The germline gives CDR1 LGHNA, CDR2 YSLEER. 5'RACE template switching produced TCR cDNA carrying a universal primer site and UMIs. MiXCR, applied by TCRdb to the 5' RACE reads, yields one record per CDR3 protein. The sample shows about 220,000 distinct CDR3 sequences, approximately 3% of them seen only once. The source of this sequence is a young man who received the YFV17D yellow fever vaccine. The source material was CD4+ T cells sorted from PBMCs, sampled 10 days after the yellow fever booster vaccination. The V call is TRBV4-3, the J call TRBJ2-3, with a tentative D call TRBD1 (5 bases). CDR3 coding DNA: TGCGCCAGCAGCCAAGATCCAGGGACAGATACGCAGTATTTT. Translation gives CASSQDPGTDTQYF.